The clone carrying this T cell receptor beta chain was seen a few times. As yet, its antigen is unknown. To make TCR beta libraries, researchers used iRepertoire HTBI primers and Arm-PCR of CDR3 regions. TCRdb re-called the multiplex PCR reads through MiXCR, storing one row per CDR3 protein. Of about 470,000 distinct CDR3 sequences in the sample, about 20% were seen once. Indicated time point: persistent/refractory GD, antithyroid drugs over 5 years with positive TRAb. RNA extracted from PBMCs served as the sequencing template. Enrollment of patients was through an endocrinology department in Xi'an, China. This sample is drawn from a study of regulatory T cells in long-lasting Graves disease. Study-level results: With a small sample size, accuracy may have been reduced. Patients with persistent disease showed a bias toward TRBV28, TRBJ1-2 and TRBJ2-5.

Trimming cost V 4 bases and J 7 bases; bases outside gene matches: 11. The CDR3 runs 15 residues. Germline values: CDR1 SGHRS, CDR2 YFSETQ. Source: peripheral blood mononuclear cells (PBMCs), taken when the disease was refractory, from a patient treated with antithyroid drugs. The rearrangement links TRBV5-1 to TRBJ2-7; 10 bases fit TRBD1. The receptor was isolated from a female donor with Graves disease. This chain's CDR3 is CASSPRWDRGGEQYF. DNA for the CDR3: TGCGCCAGCAGCCCTCGGTGGGACAGGGGTGGAGAGCAGTACTTC.